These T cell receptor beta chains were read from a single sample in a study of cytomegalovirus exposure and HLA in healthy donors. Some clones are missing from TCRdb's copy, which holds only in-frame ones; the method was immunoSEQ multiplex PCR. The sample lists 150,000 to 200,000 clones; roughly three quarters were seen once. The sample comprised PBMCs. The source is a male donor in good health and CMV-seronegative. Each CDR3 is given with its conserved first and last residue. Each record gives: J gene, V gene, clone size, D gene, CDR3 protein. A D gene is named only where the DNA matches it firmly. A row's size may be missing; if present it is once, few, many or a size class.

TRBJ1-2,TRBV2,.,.,CASSVRAGPGESYTF
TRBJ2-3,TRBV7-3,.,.,CASSLFLGDTDTQYF
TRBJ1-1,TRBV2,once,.,CASHRESNTEAFF
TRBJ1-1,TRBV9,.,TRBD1,CASSVVGQGKAFF
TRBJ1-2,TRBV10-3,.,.,CAIRGDGGGYGYTF
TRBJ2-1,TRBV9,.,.,CASSDYLESNEQFF
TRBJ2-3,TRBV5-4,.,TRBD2,CASSLPTSGVTDTQYF
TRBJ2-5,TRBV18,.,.,CASSPLTGTYQETQYF
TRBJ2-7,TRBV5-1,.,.,CASRIAVGYEQYF
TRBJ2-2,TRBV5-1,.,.,CASSLQGDTGELFF
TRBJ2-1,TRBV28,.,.,CASSPQRWGVSSYNEQFF
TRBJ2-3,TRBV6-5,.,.,CASSSPNGRTDTQYF
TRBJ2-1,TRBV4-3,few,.,CASSQELGGGPYNEQFF
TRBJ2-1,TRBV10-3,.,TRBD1,CAISEWTGDDEQFF
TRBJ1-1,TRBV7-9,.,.,CASSARLFIDRLNTEAFF
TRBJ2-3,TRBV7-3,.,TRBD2,CASSLGLATSTDTQYF
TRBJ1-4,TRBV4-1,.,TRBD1,CASSQDPGTETNEKLFF
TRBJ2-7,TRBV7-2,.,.,CASSLAVSYEQYF
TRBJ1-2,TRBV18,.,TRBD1,CASSPQGALGYTF
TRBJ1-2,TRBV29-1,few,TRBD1,CSAHRGLSDGYTF
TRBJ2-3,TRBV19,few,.,CASSILYTQYF
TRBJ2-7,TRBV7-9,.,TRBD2,CASSPTSSGRPKEQYF
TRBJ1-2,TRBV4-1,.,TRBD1,CASSQALTGGAGYTF
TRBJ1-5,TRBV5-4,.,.,CASSLEGGNQPQHF
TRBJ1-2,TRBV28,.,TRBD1,CASRSTGEDGYTF
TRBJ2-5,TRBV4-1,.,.,CASSPPGGLGSETQYF
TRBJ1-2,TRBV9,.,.,CASSVSTGTRDYGYTF
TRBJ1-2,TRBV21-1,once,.,CASSKVETVAGYTF
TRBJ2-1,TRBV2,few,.,CASFYPGGRNEQFF
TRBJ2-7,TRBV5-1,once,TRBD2,CASRGAPGLADSYEQYF
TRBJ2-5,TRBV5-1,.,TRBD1,CASRMTGGSETQYF
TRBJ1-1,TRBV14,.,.,CASSRGMNTEAFF
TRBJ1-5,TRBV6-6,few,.,CASSYEGRFNQPQHF
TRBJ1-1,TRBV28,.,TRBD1,CASTPSTRGRNTEAFF
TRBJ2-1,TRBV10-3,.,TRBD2,CAAKERGEQFF
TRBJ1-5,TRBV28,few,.,CASSYGGAGQPQHF
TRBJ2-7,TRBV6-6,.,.,CASSYQGGHEQYF
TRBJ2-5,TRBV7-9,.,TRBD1,CASSPVQKGQGFRETQYF
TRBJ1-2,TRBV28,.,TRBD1,CASSNPTGVGYTF
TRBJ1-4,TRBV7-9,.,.,CASSDLQPGEKLFF
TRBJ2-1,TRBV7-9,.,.,CASSLVTLAPLEQFF
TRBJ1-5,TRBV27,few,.,CASRPRAGAEGQPQHF
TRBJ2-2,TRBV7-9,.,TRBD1,CASSANRGQANTGELFF
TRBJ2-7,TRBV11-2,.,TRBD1,CASSLELRQGAYEQYF
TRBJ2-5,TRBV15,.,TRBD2,CATSRGGLAGGQETQYF
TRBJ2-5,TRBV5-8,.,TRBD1,CASSHGQAAWETQYF
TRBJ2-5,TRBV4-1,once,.,CASSRSGEGALQETQYF
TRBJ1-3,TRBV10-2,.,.,CASGGSSGNTIYF
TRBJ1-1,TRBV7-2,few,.,CASSLWQGGGAFF
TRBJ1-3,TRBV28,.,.,CASSLWGGNTIYF
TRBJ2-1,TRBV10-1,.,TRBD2,CASRLTSGEQFF
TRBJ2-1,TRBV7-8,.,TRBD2,CASRLLAGGIYNEQFF
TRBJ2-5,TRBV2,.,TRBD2,CASGTSGQETQYF
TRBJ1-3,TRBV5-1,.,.,CASSFSNRDTIYF
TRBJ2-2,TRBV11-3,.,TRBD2,CASSTVGLAASGELFF
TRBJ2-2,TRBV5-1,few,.,CASSLGSQTGELFF
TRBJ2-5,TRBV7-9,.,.,CASSLITVKETQYF